The text below deals with one T cell receptor beta chain. The antigen remains undetermined. One end of the junction fails to match germline, which may point to a read error. These data are taken from a study of T cell repertoires in cytomegalovirus infection. MiXCR, run by TCRdb on the reads, gives a single entry per CDR3 protein. This sample has fewer than 1,000,000 distinct CDR3 sequences, with approximately 30% found just once. The material was cultured CD8+ T cells from PBMCs, obtained from culture after CMV antigen stimulation. The origin of this receptor is a human donor in good health (CMV status not recorded). Some clones in this sample may be carry-over from other donors' samples.

The CDR3 sequence is CANSPVGTGGDEQFF. The CDR3 DNA reads TGTGCCAACAGTCCGGTTGGGACAGGGGGCGATGAGCAGTTCTTC. The chain is built from TRBV6-5 and TRBJ2-1; 12 bases match TRBD1. The germline V gene has CDR1 MNHEY and CDR2 SVGAGI. The CDR3 consists of 15 residues.